This is a list of T cell receptor beta chains from one sample in a study of blood T cell repertoires in COVID-19. Profiling relied on immunoSEQ multiplex PCR, and the TCRdb table lists in-frame clones only, not all of them. The sample has roughly 150,000 clones, approximately 92% seen once. The sequenced material came from peripheral blood. The receptors shown here come from a woman in her 40s with acute or convalescent COVID-19. CDR3s include the opening cysteine and the closing phenylalanine or tryptophan. Each record gives: J gene, D gene, clone size, V gene, CDR3 DNA, CDR3 protein. A D gene is named only where the DNA matches it firmly. Not every row has a clone size; where given, it reads once, few, many or a size class.

j_gene: TRBJ2-3; d_gene: TRBD2; abundance: once; v_gene: TRBV7-2; CDR3nt: TGTGCCAGCAGCCGGACTAGCGGGGGACTCACAGATACGCAGTATTTT; CDR3aa: CASSRTSGGLTDTQYF
j_gene: TRBJ1-5; d_gene: TRBD1; abundance: once; v_gene: TRBV19; CDR3nt: TGTGCCAGTAGTAACCCGACAGGGGGCGGATATAGCAATCAGCCCCAGCATTTT; CDR3aa: CASSNPTGGGYSNQPQHF
j_gene: TRBJ2-5; d_gene: TRBD1; abundance: .; v_gene: TRBV5-6; CDR3nt: TGTGCCAGCACCAGGACAGGGGTCCAAGAGACCCAGTACTTC; CDR3aa: CASTRTGVQETQYF
j_gene: TRBJ2-3; d_gene: TRBD2; abundance: .; v_gene: TRBV29-1; CDR3nt: TGCAGCGGCGTTCTAGCGGCCCCCGGAGATACGCAGTATTTT; CDR3aa: CSGVLAAPGDTQYF
j_gene: TRBJ2-5; d_gene: TRBD2; abundance: .; v_gene: TRBV5-1; CDR3nt: TGCGCCAGCAGCCCGGGACTAGCGGGGGGCAAGGACCAAGAGACCCAGTACTTC; CDR3aa: CASSPGLAGGKDQETQYF
j_gene: TRBJ1-3; d_gene: .; abundance: .; v_gene: TRBV11-2; CDR3nt: TGTGCCAGCAGCTCCGTATTTTCGGGGGGAAACACCATATATTTT; CDR3aa: CASSSVFSGGNTIYF
j_gene: TRBJ2-7; d_gene: .; abundance: .; v_gene: TRBV9; CDR3nt: TGTGCCAGCAGCCAGGGGGACGGGGGCTTTTACGAGCAGTACTTC; CDR3aa: CASSQGDGGFYEQYF
j_gene: TRBJ2-1; d_gene: .; abundance: once; v_gene: TRBV24-1; CDR3nt: TGTGCCACCAGGGAATCCGGGACAATCGACGACAATGAGCAGTTCTTC; CDR3aa: CATRESGTIDDNEQFF
j_gene: TRBJ2-3; d_gene: TRBD2; abundance: .; v_gene: TRBV5-1; CDR3nt: TGCGCCAGCTCTCTAGCGGGGGGACCCGGCACAGATACGCAGTATTTT; CDR3aa: CASSLAGGPGTDTQYF
j_gene: TRBJ1-4; d_gene: .; abundance: .; v_gene: TRBV3-1/TRBV3-2; CDR3nt: TGTGCCAGCAGCCAAGGAGTGCCGGAAAAACTGTTTTTT; CDR3aa: CASSQGVPEKLFF
j_gene: TRBJ1-2; d_gene: TRBD1; abundance: many; v_gene: TRBV28; CDR3nt: TGTGCCAGCAGACAGGACAGGGGGTATACCTATGGCTACACCTTC; CDR3aa: CASRQDRGYTYGYTF
j_gene: TRBJ1-2; d_gene: .; abundance: .; v_gene: TRBV19; CDR3nt: TGTGCCAGTAGTATAGCAGGGGCTGGCTACACCTTC; CDR3aa: CASSIAGAGYTF
j_gene: TRBJ1-6; d_gene: .; abundance: .; v_gene: TRBV19; CDR3nt: TGTGCCAGTAACACAGCCAATTCACCCCTCCACTTT; CDR3aa: CASNTANSPLHF
j_gene: TRBJ2-1; d_gene: .; abundance: .; v_gene: TRBV20-1; CDR3nt: TGCAGTGCTAGTGAAGCGGGTTTCTACAATGAGCAGTTCTTC; CDR3aa: CSASEAGFYNEQFF
j_gene: TRBJ1-4; d_gene: .; abundance: .; v_gene: TRBV27; CDR3nt: TGTGCCAGCAGTTTGGGAGGGGCGCTTGAAAAACTGTTTTTT; CDR3aa: CASSLGGALEKLFF
j_gene: TRBJ2-1; d_gene: .; abundance: .; v_gene: TRBV9; CDR3nt: TGTGCCAGCAGCGTAGGACCCAGCGGGCAATACAATGAGCAGTTCTTC; CDR3aa: CASSVGPSGQYNEQFF
j_gene: TRBJ2-1; d_gene: .; abundance: .; v_gene: TRBV30; CDR3nt: TGTGCCTGGAGTGGGGACAACTACAATGAGCAGTTCTTC; CDR3aa: CAWSGDNYNEQFF
j_gene: TRBJ2-4; d_gene: TRBD2; abundance: .; v_gene: TRBV3-1/TRBV3-2; CDR3nt: TGTGCCAGCAGCCAGTGGACTAGCGGGGGGGCTTTAGCCAAAAACATTCAGTACTTC; CDR3aa: CASSQWTSGGALAKNIQYF
j_gene: TRBJ1-5; d_gene: .; abundance: .; v_gene: TRBV9; CDR3nt: TGTGCCAGCAGCGTACACGGAGATCAGCCCCAGCATTTT; CDR3aa: CASSVHGDQPQHF
j_gene: TRBJ1-6; d_gene: .; abundance: .; v_gene: TRBV28; CDR3nt: TGTGCCAGCAGTTTGGTTCGGGGGACTTCACCCCTCCACTTT; CDR3aa: CASSLVRGTSPLHF
j_gene: TRBJ2-7; d_gene: TRBD1; abundance: .; v_gene: TRBV9; CDR3nt: TGTGCCACCACCGGGACAGGGATCCACGAGCAGTACTTC; CDR3aa: CATTGTGIHEQYF
j_gene: TRBJ2-7; d_gene: TRBD1; abundance: .; v_gene: TRBV5-1; CDR3nt: TGCGCCAGCAGCTTCGGGACAGCCAGCTCCTACGAGCAGTACTTC; CDR3aa: CASSFGTASSYEQYF
j_gene: TRBJ2-2; d_gene: TRBD1; abundance: .; v_gene: TRBV27; CDR3nt: TGTGCCAGCAGTGACCCGGGACAGGGGTTGATCGGGGAGCTGTTTTTT; CDR3aa: CASSDPGQGLIGELFF
j_gene: TRBJ1-5; d_gene: .; abundance: .; v_gene: TRBV5-3; CDR3nt: TGTGCCAGAAGCGGGCGGTTGGGGAGGGTAATCAATCAGCCCCAGCATTTT; CDR3aa: CARSGRLGRVINQPQHF
j_gene: TRBJ1-5; d_gene: TRBD1; abundance: once; v_gene: TRBV28; CDR3nt: TGTGCCAGCAGTGCACGGACAGGGTATAGCAATCAGCCCCAGCATTTT; CDR3aa: CASSARTGYSNQPQHF
j_gene: TRBJ1-5; d_gene: .; abundance: .; v_gene: TRBV5-6; CDR3nt: TGTGCCAGCAGCTCTGGACCGGGTAGGGGGCCCCAGCATTTT; CDR3aa: CASSSGPGRGPQHF
j_gene: TRBJ1-1; d_gene: .; abundance: .; v_gene: TRBV19; CDR3nt: TGTGCCAGTAGTATCGGGCGACAGGACACTGAAGCTTTCTTT; CDR3aa: CASSIGRQDTEAFF
j_gene: TRBJ1-4; d_gene: .; abundance: .; v_gene: TRBV19; CDR3nt: TGTGCCAGTACCCTCCAGGGCAGAGAAAAACTGTTTTTT; CDR3aa: CASTLQGREKLFF
j_gene: TRBJ2-5; d_gene: .; abundance: .; v_gene: TRBV7-2; CDR3nt: TGTGCCAGCAGCTTAGGGGGGGACTACCAAGAGACCCAGTACTTC; CDR3aa: CASSLGGDYQETQYF
j_gene: TRBJ1-3; d_gene: .; abundance: .; v_gene: TRBV9; CDR3nt: TGTGCCAGCAGCGTAGATTGGGGCTCAGGAAACACCATATATTTT; CDR3aa: CASSVDWGSGNTIYF
j_gene: TRBJ1-2; d_gene: .; abundance: .; v_gene: TRBV9; CDR3nt: TGTGCCAGCAGCGCTCACAGGGATCCCTATGGCTACACCTTC; CDR3aa: CASSAHRDPYGYTF
j_gene: TRBJ2-5; d_gene: TRBD1; abundance: once; v_gene: TRBV30; CDR3nt: TGTGCCTGGGTCCCCGCTCCAGGGGGCTATGAGACCCAGTACTTC; CDR3aa: CAWVPAPGGYETQYF
j_gene: TRBJ2-7; d_gene: TRBD2; abundance: .; v_gene: TRBV7-6; CDR3nt: TGTGCCAGCAGCCCAGCTGCGGGAGGATTCTACGAGCAGTACTTC; CDR3aa: CASSPAAGGFYEQYF
j_gene: TRBJ2-1; d_gene: TRBD2; abundance: .; v_gene: TRBV5-5; CDR3nt: TGTGCCAGCAGCCCTTTAGCGGGAGGCTACAATGAGCAGTTCTTC; CDR3aa: CASSPLAGGYNEQFF
j_gene: TRBJ2-3; d_gene: TRBD2; abundance: .; v_gene: TRBV3-1/TRBV3-2; CDR3nt: TGTGCCAGCAGCTCTAGCGGGGCTACAGATACGCAGTATTTT; CDR3aa: CASSSSGATDTQYF
j_gene: TRBJ2-1; d_gene: .; abundance: .; v_gene: TRBV9; CDR3nt: TGTGCCAGCAGCGTAAGTACTAGACTAACAAACAATGAGCAGTTCTTC; CDR3aa: CASSVSTRLTNNEQFF
j_gene: TRBJ2-1; d_gene: TRBD1; abundance: .; v_gene: TRBV7-3; CDR3nt: TGTGCCAGCAGCTCCGACAGGGGAGGGCAGTTCTTC; CDR3aa: CASSSDRGGQFF
j_gene: TRBJ2-7; d_gene: .; abundance: once; v_gene: TRBV12-3/TRBV12-4; CDR3nt: TGTGCCAGCAAGGGAGCTCTAGAGCAGTACTTC; CDR3aa: CASKGALEQYF
j_gene: TRBJ1-3; d_gene: .; abundance: .; v_gene: TRBV9; CDR3nt: TGTGCCAGCAGTCTTACCGACAGGATCACTGGAAACACCATATATTTT; CDR3aa: CASSLTDRITGNTIYF
j_gene: TRBJ2-1; d_gene: TRBD2; abundance: .; v_gene: TRBV6-5; CDR3nt: TGTGCCAGCAGTTATTTTAGCGGGGGGGCTAACAATGAGCAGTTCTTC; CDR3aa: CASSYFSGGANNEQFF
j_gene: TRBJ2-7; d_gene: TRBD1; abundance: .; v_gene: TRBV5-1; CDR3nt: TGCGCCAGCAGTTTGACAGGGGTTAGCGAGAGCTCCTACGAGCAGTACTTC; CDR3aa: CASSLTGVSESSYEQYF
j_gene: TRBJ2-5; d_gene: .; abundance: .; v_gene: TRBV3-1/TRBV3-2; CDR3nt: TGTGCCAGCAGCCTAAACCAGGGGGAGACCCAGTACTTC; CDR3aa: CASSLNQGETQYF
j_gene: TRBJ2-7; d_gene: TRBD1; abundance: .; v_gene: TRBV18; CDR3nt: TGTGCCAGCTCACAAGGACAGGGTGACTCCTACGAGCAGTACTTC; CDR3aa: CASSQGQGDSYEQYF
j_gene: TRBJ2-5; d_gene: TRBD2; abundance: .; v_gene: TRBV19; CDR3nt: TGTGCCAGTAGTATAGACCCTAGCGGGAGGGGTCAAGAGACCCAGTACTTC; CDR3aa: CASSIDPSGRGQETQYF
j_gene: TRBJ1-4; d_gene: .; abundance: .; v_gene: TRBV28; CDR3nt: TGTGCCATCACCCATGGGACTAGGAGTGAAAAACTGTTTTTT; CDR3aa: CAITHGTRSEKLFF
j_gene: TRBJ1-6; d_gene: TRBD1; abundance: once; v_gene: TRBV6-1; CDR3nt: TGTGCCAGCAGTGGCGGACAGGGGGCTTCCTATAATTCACCCCTCCACTTT; CDR3aa: CASSGGQGASYNSPLHF
j_gene: TRBJ2-3; d_gene: TRBD2; abundance: .; v_gene: TRBV6-9; CDR3nt: TGTGCCAGCAGTAGCGGGAGTGGCACAGATACGCAGTATTTT; CDR3aa: CASSSGSGTDTQYF
j_gene: TRBJ2-3; d_gene: TRBD2; abundance: .; v_gene: TRBV30; CDR3nt: TGTGCCTGCAGTCTCATCGGGAGCGGGGCGGAAGATACGCAGTATTTT; CDR3aa: CACSLIGSGAEDTQYF
j_gene: TRBJ2-7; d_gene: TRBD2; abundance: .; v_gene: TRBV28; CDR3nt: TGTGCCAGCACAACCGGGGGGTCAAACCTATTCTACGAGCAGTACTTC; CDR3aa: CASTTGGSNLFYEQYF
j_gene: TRBJ2-2; d_gene: TRBD1; abundance: .; v_gene: TRBV5-4; CDR3nt: TGTGCCAGCAGTTTGGGGACAGGGAGCACCGGGGAGCTGTTTTTT; CDR3aa: CASSLGTGSTGELFF
j_gene: TRBJ2-3; d_gene: TRBD1; abundance: .; v_gene: TRBV6-5; CDR3nt: TGTGCCAGCAGTTACCCGAGGGGACAGGGGACAGATACGCAGTATTTT; CDR3aa: CASSYPRGQGTDTQYF
j_gene: TRBJ2-7; d_gene: .; abundance: .; v_gene: TRBV5-6; CDR3nt: TGTGCCAGCAGCGGGAGACTCTCCTACGAGCAGTACTTC; CDR3aa: CASSGRLSYEQYF
j_gene: TRBJ2-1; d_gene: .; abundance: .; v_gene: TRBV27; CDR3nt: TGTGCCAGTAGAGGCCTCCGGGATGAGCAGTTCTTC; CDR3aa: CASRGLRDEQFF
j_gene: TRBJ2-7; d_gene: TRBD1; abundance: .; v_gene: TRBV2; CDR3nt: TGTGCCAGCAGGTACAGGGGGAGCTCCTACGAGCAGTACTTC; CDR3aa: CASRYRGSSYEQYF
j_gene: TRBJ2-1; d_gene: .; abundance: .; v_gene: TRBV19; CDR3nt: TGTGCCAGTAGTACACGCGACAGCTCCTACAATGAGCAGTTCTTC; CDR3aa: CASSTRDSSYNEQFF
j_gene: TRBJ2-7; d_gene: .; abundance: .; v_gene: TRBV5-1; CDR3nt: TGCGCCAGCAGCTTGGCCGCCTTCTCAACTAGGTACGAGCAGTACTTC; CDR3aa: CASSLAAFSTRYEQYF
j_gene: TRBJ1-1; d_gene: TRBD1; abundance: few; v_gene: TRBV27; CDR3nt: TGTGCCAGCAGTTTCGGGACAGGGGCCCCCCGGGAGGCTTTCTTT; CDR3aa: CASSFGTGAPREAFF
j_gene: TRBJ1-5; d_gene: TRBD1; abundance: .; v_gene: TRBV19; CDR3nt: TGTGCCAGTAGTCCCCACAGGGGGGGTAGAGAGCCCCAGCATTTT; CDR3aa: CASSPHRGGREPQHF
j_gene: TRBJ1-5; d_gene: .; abundance: .; v_gene: TRBV2; CDR3nt: TGTGCCAGCAGTGAAGAACAACATAGCAATCAGCCCCAGCATTTT; CDR3aa: CASSEEQHSNQPQHF
j_gene: TRBJ2-2; d_gene: TRBD2; abundance: .; v_gene: TRBV27; CDR3nt: TGTGCCAGCAGTTTAAACGGGGGGGCCAACACCGGGGAGCTGTTTTTT; CDR3aa: CASSLNGGANTGELFF